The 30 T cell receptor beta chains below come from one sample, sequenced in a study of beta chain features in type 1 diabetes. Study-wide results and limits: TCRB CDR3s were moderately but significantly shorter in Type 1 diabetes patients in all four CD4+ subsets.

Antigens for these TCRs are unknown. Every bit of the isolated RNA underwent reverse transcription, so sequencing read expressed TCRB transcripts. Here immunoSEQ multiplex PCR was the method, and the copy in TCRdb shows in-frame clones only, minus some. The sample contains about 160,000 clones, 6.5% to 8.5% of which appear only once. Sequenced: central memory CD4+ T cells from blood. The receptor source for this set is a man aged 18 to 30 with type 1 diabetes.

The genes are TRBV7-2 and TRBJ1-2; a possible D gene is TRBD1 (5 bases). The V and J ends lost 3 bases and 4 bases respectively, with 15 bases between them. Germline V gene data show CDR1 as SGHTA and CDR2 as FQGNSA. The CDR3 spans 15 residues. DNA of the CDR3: TGTGCCAGCAGCTTCTCGACAGCTCTGAGCTATGGCTACACCTTC. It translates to CASSFSTALSYGYTF. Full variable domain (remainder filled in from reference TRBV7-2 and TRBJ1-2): GAGVSQSPSNKVTEKGKDVELRCDPISGHTALYWYRQSLGQGLEFLIYFQGNSAPDKSGLPSDRFSAERTGGSVSTLTIQRTQQEDSAVYLCASSFSTALSYGYTFGSGTRLTVV.

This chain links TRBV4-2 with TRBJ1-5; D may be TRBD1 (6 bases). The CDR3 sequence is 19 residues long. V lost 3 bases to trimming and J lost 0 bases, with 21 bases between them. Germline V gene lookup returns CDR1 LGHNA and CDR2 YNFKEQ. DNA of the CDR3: TGTGCCAGCAGCCAGAATCCTCACAGGGACGAGGATAGCAATCAGCCCCAGCATTTT. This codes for CASSQNPHRDEDSNQPQHF.

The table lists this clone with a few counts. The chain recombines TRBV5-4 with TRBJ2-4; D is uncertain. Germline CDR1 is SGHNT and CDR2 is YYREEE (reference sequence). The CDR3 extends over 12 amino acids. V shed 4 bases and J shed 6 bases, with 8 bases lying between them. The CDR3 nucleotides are TGTGCCAGCAGCCCTAATGGAAACATTCAGTACTTC. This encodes CASSPNGNIQYF.

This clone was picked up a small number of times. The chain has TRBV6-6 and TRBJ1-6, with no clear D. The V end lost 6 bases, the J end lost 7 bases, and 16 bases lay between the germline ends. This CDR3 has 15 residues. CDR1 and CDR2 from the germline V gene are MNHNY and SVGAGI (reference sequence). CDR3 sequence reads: CASSFTVPGNSPLHF. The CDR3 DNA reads TGTGCCAGCAGCTTTACTGTTCCGGGGAATTCACCCCTCCACTTT.

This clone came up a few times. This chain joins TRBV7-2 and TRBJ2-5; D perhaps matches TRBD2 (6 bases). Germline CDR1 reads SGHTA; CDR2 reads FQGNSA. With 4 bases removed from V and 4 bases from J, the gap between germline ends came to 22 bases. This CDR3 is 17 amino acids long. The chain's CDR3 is CASSSLDSGTVRETQYF. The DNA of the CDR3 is TGTGCCAGCAGCTCCCTTGATAGCGGAACTGTAAGAGAGACCCAGTACTTC.

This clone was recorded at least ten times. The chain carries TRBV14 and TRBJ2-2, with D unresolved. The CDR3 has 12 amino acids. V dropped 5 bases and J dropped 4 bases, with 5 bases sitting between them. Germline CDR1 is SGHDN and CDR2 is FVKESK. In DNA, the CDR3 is TGTGCCAGCAGCTCCTTCACCGGGGAGCTGTTTTTT. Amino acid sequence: CASSSFTGELFF.

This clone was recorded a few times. The CDR3 spells CASSVTGGTSYEQYF. CDR3 in DNA: TGCGCCAGCAGCGTGACAGGGGGGACCTCCTACGAGCAGTACTTC. V gene TRBV5-1 combines with J gene TRBJ2-7; 9 nucleotides agree with TRBD1. The ends lost 4 bases at V and 0 bases at J; junction bases unmatched: 5. The CDR3 is 15 residues long. Germline CDR1 and CDR2: SGHRS and YFSETQ.

The CDR3: CATRTTQETQYF. CDR3 DNA: TGTGCCACCCGGACTACTCAAGAGACCCAGTACTTC. This chain joins TRBV10-3 and TRBJ2-5; D is possibly TRBD2 (6 bases). V lost 10 bases, J lost 2 bases, and 11 bases lay in between. CDR1 and CDR2 (germline): ENHRY, SYGVKD. The CDR3 runs to 12 residues.

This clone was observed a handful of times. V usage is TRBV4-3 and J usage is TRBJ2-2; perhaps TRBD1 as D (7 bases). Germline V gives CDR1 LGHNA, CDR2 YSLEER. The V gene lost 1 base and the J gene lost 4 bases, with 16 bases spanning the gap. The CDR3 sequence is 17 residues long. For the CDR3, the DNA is TGCGCCAGCAGCCAAGGGGGGGTAGGGGGCACCACCGGGGAGCTGTTTTTT. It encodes CASSQGGVGGTTGELFF.

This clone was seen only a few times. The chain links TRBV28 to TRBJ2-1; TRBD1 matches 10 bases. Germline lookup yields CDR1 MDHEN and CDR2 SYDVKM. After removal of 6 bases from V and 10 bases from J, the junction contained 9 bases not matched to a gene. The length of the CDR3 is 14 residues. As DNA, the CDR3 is TGTGCCAGCAGGGTAGGGGGACAGGGGTCCGAGCAGTTCTTC. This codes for CASRVGGQGSEQFF.

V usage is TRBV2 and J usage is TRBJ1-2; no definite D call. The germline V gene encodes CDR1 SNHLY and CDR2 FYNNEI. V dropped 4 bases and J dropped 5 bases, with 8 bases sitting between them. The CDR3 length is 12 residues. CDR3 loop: CASSAAGYGYTF. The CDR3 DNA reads TGTGCCAGCAGTGCGGCCGGGTATGGCTACACCTTC.

CDR3 in DNA: TGTGCCAGTTCGGGGGGACGGAATGAAAAACTGTTTTTT. Its protein is CASSGGRNEKLFF. V usage is TRBV18 and J usage is TRBJ1-4; tentative D call: TRBD1 (5 bases). V gave up 9 bases and J gave up 5 bases, with 13 bases separating them. From germline, CDR1 is KGHSH and CDR2 LQKENI. The CDR3 is 13 amino acids.

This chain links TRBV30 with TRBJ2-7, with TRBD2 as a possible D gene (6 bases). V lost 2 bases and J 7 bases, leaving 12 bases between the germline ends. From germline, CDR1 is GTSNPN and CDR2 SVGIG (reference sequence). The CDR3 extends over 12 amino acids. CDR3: CAWSREAREQYF. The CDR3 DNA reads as TGTGCCTGGAGTAGGGAGGCTAGGGAGCAGTACTTC.

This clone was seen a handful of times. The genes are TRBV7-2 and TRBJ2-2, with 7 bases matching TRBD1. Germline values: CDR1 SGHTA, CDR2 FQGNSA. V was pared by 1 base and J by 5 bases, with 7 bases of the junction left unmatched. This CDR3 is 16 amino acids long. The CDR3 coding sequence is TGTGCCAGCAGCTTAGGTCACAGGGGTTTGACCGGGGAGCTGTTTTTT. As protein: CASSLGHRGLTGELFF.

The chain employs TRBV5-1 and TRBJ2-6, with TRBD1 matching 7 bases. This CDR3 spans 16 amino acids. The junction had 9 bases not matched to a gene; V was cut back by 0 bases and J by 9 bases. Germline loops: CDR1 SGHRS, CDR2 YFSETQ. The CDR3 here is CASSLVGGELFNVLTF. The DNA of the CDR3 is TGCGCCAGCAGCTTGGTAGGGGGCGAGTTATTCAACGTCCTGACTTTC.

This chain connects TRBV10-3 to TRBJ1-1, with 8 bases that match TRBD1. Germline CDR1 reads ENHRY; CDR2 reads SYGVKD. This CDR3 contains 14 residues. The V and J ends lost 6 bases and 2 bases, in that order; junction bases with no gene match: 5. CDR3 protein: CAISGQGKNTEAFF. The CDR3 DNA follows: TGTGCCATCAGCGGACAGGGTAAAAACACTGAAGCTTTCTTT.

The CDR3 DNA follows: TGTGCCAGCAGCCGACTAGCGGGTCAATACAATGAGCAGTTCTTC. Its translation: CASSRLAGQYNEQFF. The V gene is TRBV7-2, the J gene TRBJ2-1; TRBD2 matches at 10 bases. Germline CDR1 reads SGHTA; CDR2 reads FQGNSA. CDR3 size: 15 residues. V lost 5 bases, J lost 4 bases, and 5 bases stayed unmatched.

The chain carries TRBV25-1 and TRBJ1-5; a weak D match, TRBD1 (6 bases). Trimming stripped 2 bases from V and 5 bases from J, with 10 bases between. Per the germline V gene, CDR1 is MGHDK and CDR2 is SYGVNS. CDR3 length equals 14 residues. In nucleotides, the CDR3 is TGTGCCAGCAGTGAAGCCAGGGGCGATCAGCCCCAGCATTTT. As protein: CASSEARGDQPQHF. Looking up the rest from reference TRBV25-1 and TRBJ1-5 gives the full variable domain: EADIYQTPRYLVIGTGKKITLECSQTMGHDKMYWYQQDPGMELHLIHYSYGVNSTEKGDLSSESTVSRIRTEHFPLTLESARPSHTSQYLCASSEARGDQPQHFGDGTRLSIL.

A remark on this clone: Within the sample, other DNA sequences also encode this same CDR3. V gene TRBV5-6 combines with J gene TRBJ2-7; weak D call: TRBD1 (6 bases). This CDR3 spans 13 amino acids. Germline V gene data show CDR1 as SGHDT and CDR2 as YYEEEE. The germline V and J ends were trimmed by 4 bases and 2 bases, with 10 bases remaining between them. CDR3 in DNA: TGTGCCAGCAGCCTACAGGGAGCCTACGAGCAGTACTTC. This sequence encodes CASSLQGAYEQYF.

The CDR3 is CASSHERGFTGETQYF. Written as DNA, the CDR3 is TGTGCCAGCAGCCACGAGCGGGGCTTCACGGGGGAGACCCAGTACTTC. The chain couples TRBV11-2 to TRBJ2-5; 7 positions agree with TRBD2. CDR1 SGHAT and CDR2 FQNNGV come from the germline V gene. The CDR3 totals 16 residues. Trimming took 5 bases from V and 5 from J; bases not matched to a gene: 14.

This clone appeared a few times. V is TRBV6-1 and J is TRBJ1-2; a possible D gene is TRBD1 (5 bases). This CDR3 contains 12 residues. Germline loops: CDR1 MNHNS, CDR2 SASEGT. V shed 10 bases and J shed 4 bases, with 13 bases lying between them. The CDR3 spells CATKGLSYGYTF. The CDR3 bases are TGTGCCACCAAGGGGTTGAGCTATGGCTACACCTTC.

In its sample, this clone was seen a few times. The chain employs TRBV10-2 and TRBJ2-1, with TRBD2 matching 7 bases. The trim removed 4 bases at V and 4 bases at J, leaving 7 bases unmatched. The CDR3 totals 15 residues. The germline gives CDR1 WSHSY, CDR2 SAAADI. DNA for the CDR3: TGCGCCAGCAGTGGGGGGGGATTGTGGTACAATGAGCAGTTCTTC. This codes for CASSGGGLWYNEQFF.

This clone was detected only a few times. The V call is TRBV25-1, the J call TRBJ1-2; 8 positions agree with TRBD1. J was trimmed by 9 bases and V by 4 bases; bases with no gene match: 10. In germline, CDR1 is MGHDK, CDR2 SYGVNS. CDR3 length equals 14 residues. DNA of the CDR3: TGTGCCAGCAGTGGATACCGGGACAGGATGAGCTACACCTTC. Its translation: CASSGYRDRMSYTF.

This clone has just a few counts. The CDR3 sequence is CASRGQGDTEAFF. The DNA of the CDR3 is TGTGCCAGTAGGGGACAGGGGGACACTGAAGCTTTCTTT. The rearrangement links TRBV2 to TRBJ1-1, with TRBD1 matching over 11 bases. The CDR3 contains 13 residues. J was trimmed by 3 bases and V by 9 bases; bases with no gene match: 3. The germline V gene encodes CDR1 SNHLY and CDR2 FYNNEI.

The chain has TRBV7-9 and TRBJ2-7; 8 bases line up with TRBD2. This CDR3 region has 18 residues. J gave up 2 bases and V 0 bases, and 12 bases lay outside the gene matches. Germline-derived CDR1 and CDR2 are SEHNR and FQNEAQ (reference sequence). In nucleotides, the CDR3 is TGTGCCAGCAGCTTAGCTCCTGTAGCGGCGGGGGGTCCCTACGAGCAGTACTTC. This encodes CASSLAPVAAGGPYEQYF.

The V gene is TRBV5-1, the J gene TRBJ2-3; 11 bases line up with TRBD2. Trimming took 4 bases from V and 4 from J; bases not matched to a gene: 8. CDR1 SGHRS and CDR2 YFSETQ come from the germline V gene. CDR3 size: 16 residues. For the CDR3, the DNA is TGCGCCAGCAGCCCAGGACTAGCGGGTGGTCCAGATACGCAGTATTTT. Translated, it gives CASSPGLAGGPDTQYF.

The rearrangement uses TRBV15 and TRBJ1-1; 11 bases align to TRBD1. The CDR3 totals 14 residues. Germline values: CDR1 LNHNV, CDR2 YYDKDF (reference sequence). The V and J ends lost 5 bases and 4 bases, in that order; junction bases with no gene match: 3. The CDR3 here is CATSGGQGATEAFF. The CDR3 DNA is TGTGCCACCAGCGGTGGACAGGGGGCCACTGAAGCTTTCTTT.

The CDR3 coding sequence is TGTGCCACCCAATTCGATAGCGGGGGGGCCGATGGAGCCAAAAACATTCAGTACTTC. As protein: CATQFDSGGADGAKNIQYF. The rearrangement links TRBV5-4 to TRBJ2-4; TRBD2 agrees at 11 bases. V shed 9 bases, J shed 0 bases, and the junction held 17 bases outside the gene matches. CDR3 length equals 19 residues. The germline CDR1 and CDR2 sequences are SGHNT and YYREEE (reference sequence).

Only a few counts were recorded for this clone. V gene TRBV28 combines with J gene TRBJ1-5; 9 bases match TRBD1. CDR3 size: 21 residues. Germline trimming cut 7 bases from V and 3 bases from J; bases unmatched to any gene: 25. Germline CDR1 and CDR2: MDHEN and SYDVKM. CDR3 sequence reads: CASKKRTGVSLSSTFNQPQHF. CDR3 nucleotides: TGTGCCAGCAAAAAGAGGACAGGGGTATCGCTTTCTTCGACCTTCAATCAGCCCCAGCATTTT. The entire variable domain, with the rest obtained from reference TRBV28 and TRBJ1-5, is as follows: DVKVTQSSRYLVKRTGEKVFLECVQDMDHENMFWYRQDPGLGLRLIYFSYDVKMKEKGDIPEGYSVSREKKERFSLILESASTNQTSMYLCASKKRTGVSLSSTFNQPQHFGDGTRLSIL.

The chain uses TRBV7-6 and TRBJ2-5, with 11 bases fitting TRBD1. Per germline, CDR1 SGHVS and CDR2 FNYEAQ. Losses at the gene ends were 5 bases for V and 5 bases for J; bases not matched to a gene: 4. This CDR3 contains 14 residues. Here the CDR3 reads CASSPGQGAETQYF. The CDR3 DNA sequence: TGTGCCAGCAGCCCCGGACAGGGGGCCGAGACCCAGTACTTC. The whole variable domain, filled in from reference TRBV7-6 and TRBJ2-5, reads GAGVSQSPRYKVTKRGQDVALRCDPISGHVSLYWYRQALGQGPEFLTYFNYEAQQDKSGLPNDRFSAERPEGSISTLTIQRTEQRDSAMYRCASSPGQGAETQYFGPGTRLLVL.